This T cell receptor (beta chain) was found in a study of blood T cell repertoires in COVID-19. Trimming stripped 5 bases from V and 2 bases from J, with 16 bases between. Germline CDR1 is LNHDA and CDR2 is SQIVND (reference sequence). The CDR3 extends over 15 amino acids. This table comes from immunoSEQ multiplex PCR, and its TCRdb copy is limited to in-frame clones, with some not included. The data show 250,000 to 300,000 clones, with about 86% seen just once and 3.4% held by the top ten. The sequence was obtained from a man aged 45-65 years who had recovered from COVID-19. Specimen: PBMCs or T cells enriched from blood (not recorded which). The rearrangement uses TRBV19 and TRBJ2-7, with D tentatively TRBD2 (6 bases). CDR3 loop: CASSLRLAGTYEQYF. The DNA for the CDR3 is TGTGCCAGTAGTCTCCGTTTGGCGGGAACCTACGAGCAGTACTTC. Complete variable domain (other parts from reference TRBV19 and TRBJ2-7): DGGITQSPKYLFRKEGQNVTLSCEQNLNHDAMYWYRQDPGQGLRLIYYSQIVNDFQKGDIAEGYSVSREKKESFPLTVTSAQKNPTAFYLCASSLRLAGTYEQYFGPGTRLTVT.